This T cell receptor (beta chain) was obtained from a study of T cells in Graves' hyperthyroidism and ophthalmopathy. CDR3 size: 15 residues. After removal of 4 bases from V and 11 bases from J, the junction contained 7 bases not matched to a gene. CDR1 and CDR2 (germline): SEHNR, FQNEAQ (reference sequence). Regions amplified from RNA transcripts were the TCR beta CDR3 regions. First-round RT-PCR of the TCR CDR3 relied on the HTBI primer set. TCRdb reprocessed the multiplex PCR reads via MiXCR and lists one record per CDR3 protein. Of around 600,000 distinct CDR3 sequences in the sample, 45% were seen once. Uncontrolled infection, other autoimmune disease, pregnancy or lactation excluded patients.

Sequencing input: peripheral blood or thyroid tissue (not recorded which). J is TRBJ1-6 and V is TRBV7-9; 11 bases match TRBD1. This clonotype originated in an adult man with Graves' disease, either hyperthyroidism or ophthalmopathy (not recorded which). The chain's CDR3 is CASSSGQGAMTPLHF. The CDR3 region has the DNA TGTGCCAGCAGCTCAGGACAGGGGGCCATGACACCCCTCCACTTT.